The present T cell receptor (beta chain) was sequenced within a study of blood T cell repertoires in COVID-19. The wider study: Sample material is recorded as cDNA or gDNA derived from T cells, B-cell-depleted T cells, or PBMCs.

Across about two dozen US areas, participants ranged in age from about 18 to 90 years. The study counted Cohort 3 donors as recovered given two negative PCRs, clearance, or symptom resolution. Libraries were prepared by immunoSEQ multiplex PCR; TCRdb keeps only in-frame clonotypes and omits some of them. The sample shows a few hundred thousand clones, 70% to 85% of them seen only once. The source of this sequence is a woman between 55 and 75 years old who had recovered from COVID-19. Material for sequencing was PBMCs or T cells enriched from blood (not recorded which).

CDR3 loop: CSVRLQRELTGANVLTF. CDR3 nucleotides: TGCAGCGTCCGCCTCCAGCGGGAGTTGACTGGGGCCAACGTCCTGACTTTC. V usage is TRBV29-1 and J usage is TRBJ2-6, with 8 bases matching TRBD2. CDR1 is SQVTM and CDR2 is ANQGSEA in the germline V gene. The CDR3 is 17 residues long. Losses at the gene ends were 6 bases for V and 2 bases for J; bases not matched to a gene: 12.